Sequencing of this T cell receptor (beta chain) was carried out in a study of T cell responses to AZD1222 COVID-19 vaccine. General observations from the study: Clonal diversity was possibly underestimated; the donors were predominantly white British and more often female. Repertoire samples came only from after the peak T cell response.

This CDR3 region has 13 residues. The J segment lost 7 bases and the V segment lost 7 bases, leaving 6 bases of the junction unmatched. Germline lookup yields CDR1 SNHLY and CDR2 FYNNEI. As to this clone: The antigen is undetermined.

Method: immunoSEQ multiplex PCR; TCRdb's copy keeps in-frame clones and lacks some. The sample holds some 180,000 clones, roughly 92% seen once. This receptor was taken from an adult in good health. The starting material was peripheral blood, obtained on day 0 of AZD1222 vaccination. The V and J genes are TRBV2 and TRBJ1-2, with TRBD1 matching over 10 bases. The CDR3 DNA reads as TGTGCCAGCAAGGGGACAGGGGCGACTGGCTACACCTTC. This gives the protein CASKGTGATGYTF.